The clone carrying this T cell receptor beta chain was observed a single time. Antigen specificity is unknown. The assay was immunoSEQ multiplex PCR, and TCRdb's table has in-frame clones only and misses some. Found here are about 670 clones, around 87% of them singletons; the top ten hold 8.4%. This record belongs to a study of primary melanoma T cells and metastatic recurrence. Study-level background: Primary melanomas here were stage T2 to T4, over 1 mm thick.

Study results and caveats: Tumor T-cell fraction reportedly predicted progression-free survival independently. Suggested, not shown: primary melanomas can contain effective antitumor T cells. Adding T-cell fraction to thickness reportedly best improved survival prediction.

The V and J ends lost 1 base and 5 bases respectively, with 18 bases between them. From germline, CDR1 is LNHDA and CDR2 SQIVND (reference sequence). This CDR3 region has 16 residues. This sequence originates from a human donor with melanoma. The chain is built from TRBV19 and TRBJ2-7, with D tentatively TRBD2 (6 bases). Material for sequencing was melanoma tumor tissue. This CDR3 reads CASSIVGPPRDDEQYF. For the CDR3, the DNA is TGTGCCAGTAGTATAGTCGGGCCCCCGCGGGACGACGAGCAGTACTTC.